This TCR beta chain was observed in a study of T cells in Graves' hyperthyroidism and ophthalmopathy. Study-level results: In the blood, most expanded thyroid clonotypes above 0.001 appeared as well. Prediction of ophthalmopathy progression came a median around 6 months pre-onset.

V was shortened by 5 bases and J by 4 bases, with 9 bases between the two germline ends. The CDR3 runs 12 residues. Looked up from germline, CDR1 is LNHNV and CDR2 is YYDKDF (reference sequence). RNA transcripts yielded amplified TCR beta CDR3 regions. The HTBI primer set served for first-round RT-PCR of the TCR CDR3. TCRdb reanalysed the multiplex PCR reads using MiXCR and keeps one entry per CDR3 protein. The data hold over 300,000 distinct CDR3 sequences, with around 14% observed a single time. This clonotype came up a few times. No antigen is known for it. Absent ophthalmopathy progression within 18 months defined stable Graves' hyperthyroidism.

This TCR was recovered from a woman aged 60-75 years with Graves' hyperthyroidism. Input material: blood. The rearrangement joins TRBV15 to TRBJ2-7; D gene unclear. The CDR3 nucleotides are TGTGCCACCAGCGGAACTTCATACGAGCAGTACTTC. This encodes CATSGTSYEQYF.